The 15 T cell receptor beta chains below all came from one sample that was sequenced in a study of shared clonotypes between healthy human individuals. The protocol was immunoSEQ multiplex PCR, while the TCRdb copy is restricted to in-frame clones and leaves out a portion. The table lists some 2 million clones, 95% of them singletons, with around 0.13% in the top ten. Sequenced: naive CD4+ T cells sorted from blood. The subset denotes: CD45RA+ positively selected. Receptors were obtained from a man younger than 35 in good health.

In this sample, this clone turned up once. The CDR3 sequence is CASSTLQGAEGAFF. The CDR3 coding sequence is TGTGCCAGCTCGACTTTACAGGGGGCGGAGGGAGCTTTCTTT. V is TRBV27 and J is TRBJ1-1; 9 bases are shared with TRBD1. V was clipped by 8 bases and J by 10 bases; unmatched bases: 14. The CDR3 has 14 amino acids. Germline lookup yields CDR1 MNHEY and CDR2 SMNVEV (reference sequence).

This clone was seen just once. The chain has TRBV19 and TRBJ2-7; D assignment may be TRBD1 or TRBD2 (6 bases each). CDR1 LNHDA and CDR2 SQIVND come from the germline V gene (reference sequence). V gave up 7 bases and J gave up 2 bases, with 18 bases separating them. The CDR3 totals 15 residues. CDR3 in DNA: TGTGCCAGTATGGGGGCGGGACAAGCAACCTACGAGCAGTACTTC. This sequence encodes CASMGAGQATYEQYF.

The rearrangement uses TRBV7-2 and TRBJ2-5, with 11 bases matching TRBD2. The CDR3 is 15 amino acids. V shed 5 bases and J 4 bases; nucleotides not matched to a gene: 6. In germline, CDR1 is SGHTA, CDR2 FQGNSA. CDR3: CASSLGTSGPETQYF. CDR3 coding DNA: TGTGCCAGCAGCCTAGGGACTAGCGGACCAGAGACCCAGTACTTC.

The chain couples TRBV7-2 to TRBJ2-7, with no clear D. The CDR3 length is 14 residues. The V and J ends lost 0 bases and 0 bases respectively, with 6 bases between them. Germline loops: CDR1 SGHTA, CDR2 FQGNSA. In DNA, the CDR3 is TGTGCCAGCAGCTTAGCAGCGAACTCCTACGAGCAGTACTTC. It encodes CASSLAANSYEQYF.

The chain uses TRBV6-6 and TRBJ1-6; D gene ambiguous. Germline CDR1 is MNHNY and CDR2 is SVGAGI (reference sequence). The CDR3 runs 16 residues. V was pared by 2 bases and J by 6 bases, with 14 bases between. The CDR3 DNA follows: TGTGCCAGCAGTTACATAATAAGTGGATCTAATTCACCCCTCCACTTT. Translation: CASSYIISGSNSPLHF.

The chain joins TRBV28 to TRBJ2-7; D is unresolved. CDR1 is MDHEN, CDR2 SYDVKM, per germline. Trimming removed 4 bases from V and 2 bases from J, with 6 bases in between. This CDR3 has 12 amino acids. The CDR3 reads CASSSTTYEQYF. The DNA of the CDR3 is TGTGCCAGCAGTTCTACTACCTACGAGCAGTACTTC.

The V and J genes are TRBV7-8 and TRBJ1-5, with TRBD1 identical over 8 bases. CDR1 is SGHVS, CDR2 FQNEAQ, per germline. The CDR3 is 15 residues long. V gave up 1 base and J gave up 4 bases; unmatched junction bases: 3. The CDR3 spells CASSLVGTGNQPQHF. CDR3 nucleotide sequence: TGTGCCAGCAGCTTAGTCGGGACAGGTAATCAGCCCCAGCATTTT.

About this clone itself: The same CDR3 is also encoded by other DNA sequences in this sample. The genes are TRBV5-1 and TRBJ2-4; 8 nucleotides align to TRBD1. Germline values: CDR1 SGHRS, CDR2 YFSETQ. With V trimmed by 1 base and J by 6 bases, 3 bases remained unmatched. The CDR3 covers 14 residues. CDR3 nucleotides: TGCGCCAGCAGCTTGCAGGGGGCGGGAAACATTCAGTACTTC. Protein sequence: CASSLQGAGNIQYF.

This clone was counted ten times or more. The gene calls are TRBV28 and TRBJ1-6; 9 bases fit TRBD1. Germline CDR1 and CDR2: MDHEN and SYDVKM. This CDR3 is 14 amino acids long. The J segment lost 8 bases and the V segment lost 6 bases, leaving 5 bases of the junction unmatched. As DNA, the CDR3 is TGTGCCAGCAGAAAGACAGGGGGGTATTCACCCCTCCACTTT. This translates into CASRKTGGYSPLHF.

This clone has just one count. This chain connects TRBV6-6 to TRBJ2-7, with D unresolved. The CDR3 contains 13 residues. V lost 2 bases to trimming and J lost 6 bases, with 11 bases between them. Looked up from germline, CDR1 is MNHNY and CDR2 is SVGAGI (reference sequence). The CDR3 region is CASSYSWGFEQYF. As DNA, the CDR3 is TGTGCCAGCAGTTACAGCTGGGGTTTCGAGCAGTACTTC.

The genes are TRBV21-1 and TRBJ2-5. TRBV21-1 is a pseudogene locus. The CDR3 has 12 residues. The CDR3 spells CASSKESETQYF. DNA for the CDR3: TGTGCCAGCAGCAAAGAATCCGAGACCCAGTACTTC.

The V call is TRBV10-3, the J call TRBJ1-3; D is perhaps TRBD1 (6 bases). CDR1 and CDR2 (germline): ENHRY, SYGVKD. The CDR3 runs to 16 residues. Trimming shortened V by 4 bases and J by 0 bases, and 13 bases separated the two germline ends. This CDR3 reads CAISAPDRHSGNTIYF. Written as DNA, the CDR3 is TGTGCCATCAGTGCTCCTGACAGGCACTCTGGAAACACCATATATTTT.

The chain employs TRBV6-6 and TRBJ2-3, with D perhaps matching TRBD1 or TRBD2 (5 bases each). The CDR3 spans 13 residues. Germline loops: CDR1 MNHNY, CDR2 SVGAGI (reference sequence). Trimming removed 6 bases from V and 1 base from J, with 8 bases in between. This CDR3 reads CASSTGRTDTQYF. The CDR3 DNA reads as TGTGCCAGCAGCACGGGGCGCACAGATACGCAGTATTTT.

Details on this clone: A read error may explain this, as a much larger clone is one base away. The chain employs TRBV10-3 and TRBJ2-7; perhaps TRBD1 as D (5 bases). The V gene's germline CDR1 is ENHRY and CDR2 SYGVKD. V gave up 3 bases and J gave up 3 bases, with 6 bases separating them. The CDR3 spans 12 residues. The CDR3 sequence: CAISEGDYEQYF. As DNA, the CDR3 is TGTGCCATCAGTGAAGGGGACTACGAGCAGTACTTC.

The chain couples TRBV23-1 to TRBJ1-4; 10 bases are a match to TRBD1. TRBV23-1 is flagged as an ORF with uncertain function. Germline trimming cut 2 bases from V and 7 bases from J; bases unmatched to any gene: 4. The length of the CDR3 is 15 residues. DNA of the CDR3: TGCGCCAGCAGTCAACCCGACAGGGGGCCTGAAAAACTGTTTTTT. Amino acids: CASSQPDRGPEKLFF.